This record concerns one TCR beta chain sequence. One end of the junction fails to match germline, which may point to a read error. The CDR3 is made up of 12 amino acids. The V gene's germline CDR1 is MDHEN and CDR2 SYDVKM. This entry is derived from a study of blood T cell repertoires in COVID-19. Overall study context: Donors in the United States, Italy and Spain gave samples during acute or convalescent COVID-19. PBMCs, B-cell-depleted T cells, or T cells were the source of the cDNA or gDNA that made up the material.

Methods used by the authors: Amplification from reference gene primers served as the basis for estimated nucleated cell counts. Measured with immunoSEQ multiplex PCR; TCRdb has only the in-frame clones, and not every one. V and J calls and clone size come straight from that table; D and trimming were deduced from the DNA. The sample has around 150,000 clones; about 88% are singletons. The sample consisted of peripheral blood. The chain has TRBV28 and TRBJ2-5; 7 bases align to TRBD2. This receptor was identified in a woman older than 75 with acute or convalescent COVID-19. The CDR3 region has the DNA TGTGCCAGCGCTTACTTAGCGGGCACCCAGGACTTC. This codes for CASAYLAGTQDF.